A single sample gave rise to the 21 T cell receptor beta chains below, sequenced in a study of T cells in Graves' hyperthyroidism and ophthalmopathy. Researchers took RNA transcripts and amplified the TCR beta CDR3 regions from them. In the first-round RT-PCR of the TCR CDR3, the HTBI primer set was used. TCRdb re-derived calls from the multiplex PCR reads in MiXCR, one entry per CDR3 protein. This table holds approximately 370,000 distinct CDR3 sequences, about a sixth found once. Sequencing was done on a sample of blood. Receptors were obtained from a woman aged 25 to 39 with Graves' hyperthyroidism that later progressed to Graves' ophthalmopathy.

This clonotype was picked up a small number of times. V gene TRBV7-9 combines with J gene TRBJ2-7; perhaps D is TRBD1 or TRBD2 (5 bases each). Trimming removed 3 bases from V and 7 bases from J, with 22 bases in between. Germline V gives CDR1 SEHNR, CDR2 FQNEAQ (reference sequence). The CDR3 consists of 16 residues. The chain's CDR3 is CASSFLGRGDRWEQYF. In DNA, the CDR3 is TGTGCCAGCAGCTTCTTAGGGCGAGGGGATCGTTGGGAGCAGTACTTC.

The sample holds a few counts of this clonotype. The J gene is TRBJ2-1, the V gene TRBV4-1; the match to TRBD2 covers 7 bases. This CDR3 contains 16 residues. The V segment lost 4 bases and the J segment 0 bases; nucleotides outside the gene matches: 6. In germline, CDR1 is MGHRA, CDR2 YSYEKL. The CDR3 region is CASSPQGGISYNEQFF. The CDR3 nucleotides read TGCGCCAGCAGCCCGCAGGGAGGGATCTCCTACAATGAGCAGTTCTTC.

CDR3 loop: CASSFLGQGYGGYTF. The DNA for the CDR3 is TGTGCCAGCAGTTTCCTGGGTCAGGGTTACGGTGGCTACACCTTC. This rearrangement joins TRBV28 to TRBJ1-2; D might be TRBD1 (5 bases). V dropped 3 bases and J dropped 7 bases, with 18 bases sitting between them. Looked up from germline, CDR1 is MDHEN and CDR2 is SYDVKM. The CDR3 consists of 15 residues.

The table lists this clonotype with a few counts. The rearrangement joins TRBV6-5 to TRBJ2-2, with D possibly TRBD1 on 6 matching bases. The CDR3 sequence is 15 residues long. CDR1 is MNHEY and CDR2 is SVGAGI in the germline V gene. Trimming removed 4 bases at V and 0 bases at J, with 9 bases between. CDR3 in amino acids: CASSWTVSNTGELFF. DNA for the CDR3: TGTGCCAGCAGTTGGACAGTTTCGAACACCGGGGAGCTGTTTTTT.

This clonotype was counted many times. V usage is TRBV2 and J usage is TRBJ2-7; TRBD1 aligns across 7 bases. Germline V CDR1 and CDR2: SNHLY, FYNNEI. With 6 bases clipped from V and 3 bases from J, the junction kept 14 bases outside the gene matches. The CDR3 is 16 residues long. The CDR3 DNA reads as TGTGCCAGCAGAGGGGCGCAGGGGGTAGGTTTCTACGAGCAGTACTTC. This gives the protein CASRGAQGVGFYEQYF.

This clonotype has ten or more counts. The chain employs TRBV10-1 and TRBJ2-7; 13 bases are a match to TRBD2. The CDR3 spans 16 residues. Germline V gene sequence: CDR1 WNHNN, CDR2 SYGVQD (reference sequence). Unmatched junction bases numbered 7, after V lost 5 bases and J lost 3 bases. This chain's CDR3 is CASSTRLAGGLYEQYF. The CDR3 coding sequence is TGCGCCAGCAGTACAAGACTAGCGGGAGGTCTCTACGAGCAGTACTTC.

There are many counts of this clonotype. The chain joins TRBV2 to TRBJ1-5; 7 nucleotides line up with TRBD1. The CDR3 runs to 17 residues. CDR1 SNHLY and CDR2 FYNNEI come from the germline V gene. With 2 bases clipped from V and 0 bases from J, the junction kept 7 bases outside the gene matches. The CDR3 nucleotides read TGTGCCAGCAGTGAAAGACAGGGTGGTGGTAGCAATCAGCCCCAGCATTTT. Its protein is CASSERQGGGSNQPQHF.

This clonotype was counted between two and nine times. The CDR3 DNA follows: TGTGCCAGCAGTTATCGGAGCCAGGGGGCCCCAAATCAGCCCCAGCATTTT. It codes for CASSYRSQGAPNQPQHF. The chain links TRBV6-2 or TRBV6-3 to TRBJ1-5; 8 nucleotides line up with TRBD1. CDR1 and CDR2 (germline): MNHEY, SVGEGT. Unmatched junction bases numbered 11, after V lost 3 bases and J lost 4 bases. CDR3 length: 17 residues.

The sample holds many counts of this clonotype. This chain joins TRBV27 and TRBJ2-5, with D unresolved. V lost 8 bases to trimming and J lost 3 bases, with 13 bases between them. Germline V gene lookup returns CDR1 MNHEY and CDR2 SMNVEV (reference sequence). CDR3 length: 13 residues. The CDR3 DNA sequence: TGTGCCAGCCTAGGGCGAGGAAAAGAGACCCAGTACTTC. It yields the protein CASLGRGKETQYF.

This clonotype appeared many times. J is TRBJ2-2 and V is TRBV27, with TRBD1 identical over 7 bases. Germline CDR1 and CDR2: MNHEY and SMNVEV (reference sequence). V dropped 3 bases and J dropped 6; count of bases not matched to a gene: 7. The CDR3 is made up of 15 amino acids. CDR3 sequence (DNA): TGTGCCAGCAGTTTTTTTAGGGGGCGCGCCGGGGAGCTGTTTTTT. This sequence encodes CASSFFRGRAGELFF.

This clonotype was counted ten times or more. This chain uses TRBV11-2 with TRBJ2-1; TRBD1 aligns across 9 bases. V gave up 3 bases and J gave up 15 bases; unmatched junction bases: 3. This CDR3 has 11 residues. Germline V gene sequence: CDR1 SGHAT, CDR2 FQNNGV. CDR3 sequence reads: CASSLGQGGFF. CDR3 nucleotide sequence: TGTGCCAGCAGCTTGGGACAGGGAGGGTTCTTC. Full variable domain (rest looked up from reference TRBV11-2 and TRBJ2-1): EAGVAQSPRYKIIEKRQSVAFWCNPISGHATLYWYQQILGQGPKLLIQFQNNGVVDDSQLPKDRFSAERLKGVDSTLKIQPAKLEDSAVYLCASSLGQGGFFGPGTRLTVL.

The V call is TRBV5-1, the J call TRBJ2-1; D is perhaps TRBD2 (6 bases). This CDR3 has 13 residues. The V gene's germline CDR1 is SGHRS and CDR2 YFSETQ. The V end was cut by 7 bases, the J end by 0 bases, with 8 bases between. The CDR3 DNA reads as TGCGCCAGCGGGGGGTTCTCCTACAATGAGCAGTTCTTC. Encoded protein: CASGGFSYNEQFF. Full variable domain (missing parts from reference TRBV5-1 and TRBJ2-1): KAGVTQTPRYLIKTRGQQVTLSCSPISGHRSVSWYQQTPGQGLQFLFEYFSETQRNKGNFPGRFSGRQFSNSRSEMNVSTLELGDSALYLCASGGFSYNEQFFGPGTRLTVL.

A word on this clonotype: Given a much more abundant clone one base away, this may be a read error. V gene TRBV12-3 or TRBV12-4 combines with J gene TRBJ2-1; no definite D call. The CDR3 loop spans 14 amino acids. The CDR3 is CASSLTFLRNGQFF. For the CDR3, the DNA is TGTGCCAGCAGTTTAACGTTCCTCCGAAATGGGCAGTTCTTC.

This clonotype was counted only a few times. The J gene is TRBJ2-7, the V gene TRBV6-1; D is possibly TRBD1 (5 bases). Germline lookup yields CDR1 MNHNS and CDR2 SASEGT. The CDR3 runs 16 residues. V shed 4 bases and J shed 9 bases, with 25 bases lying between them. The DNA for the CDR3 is TGTGCCAGCAGTGGACAGCCTCCTACGAGAGTGGCGCCGCAGTACTTC. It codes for CASSGQPPTRVAPQYF.

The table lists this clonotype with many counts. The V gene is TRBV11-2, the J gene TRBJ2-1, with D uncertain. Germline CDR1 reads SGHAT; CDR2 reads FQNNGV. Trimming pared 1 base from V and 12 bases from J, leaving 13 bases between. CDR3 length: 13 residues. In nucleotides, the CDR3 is TGTGCCAGCAGCTTAGCGGACGGAGCAGGGCAGTTCTTC. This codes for CASSLADGAGQFF.

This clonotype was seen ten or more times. CDR3 residues: CASSPTGSSEQFF. CDR3 DNA: TGTGCCAGCAGTCCGACCGGCTCTTCTGAGCAGTTCTTC. This sequence joins TRBV27 and TRBJ2-1, with D unclear. The length of the CDR3 is 13 residues. Trimming left V 5 bases short and J 9 bases short, with 14 bases between. Germline lookup yields CDR1 MNHEY and CDR2 SMNVEV (reference sequence).

The CDR3 protein is CASSPTAEGGYEQYF. DNA for the CDR3: TGTGCCAGCAGTCCTACCGCGGAGGGGGGCTACGAGCAGTACTTC. This chain links TRBV6-1 with TRBJ2-7; D is tentatively TRBD1 or TRBD2 (6 bases each). Germline assignment: CDR1 MNHNS and CDR2 SASEGT. V shed 5 bases and J shed 3 bases, with 17 bases lying between them. There are 15 residues in the CDR3.

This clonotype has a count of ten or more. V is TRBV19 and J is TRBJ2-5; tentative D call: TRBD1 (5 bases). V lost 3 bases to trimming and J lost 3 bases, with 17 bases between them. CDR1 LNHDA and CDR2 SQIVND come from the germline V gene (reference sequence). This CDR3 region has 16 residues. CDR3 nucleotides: TGTGCCAGTAGTATCCATTCTGGGGCAGCCGAAGAGACCCAGTACTTC. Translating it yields CASSIHSGAAEETQYF.

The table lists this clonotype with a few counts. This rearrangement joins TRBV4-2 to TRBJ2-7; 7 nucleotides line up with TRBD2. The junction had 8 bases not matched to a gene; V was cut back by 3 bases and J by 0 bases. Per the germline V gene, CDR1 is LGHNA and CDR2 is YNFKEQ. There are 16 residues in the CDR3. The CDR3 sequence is CASSQESLASSYEQYF. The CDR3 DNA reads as TGTGCCAGCAGCCAGGAATCACTAGCGAGCTCCTACGAGCAGTACTTC.

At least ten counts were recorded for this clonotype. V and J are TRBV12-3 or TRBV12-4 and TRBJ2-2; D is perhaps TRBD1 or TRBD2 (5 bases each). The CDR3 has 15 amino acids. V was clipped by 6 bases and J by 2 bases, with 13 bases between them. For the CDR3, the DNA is TGTGCCAGCAGCCCCGGGACCCAAAACACCGGGGAGCTGTTTTTT. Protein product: CASSPGTQNTGELFF.

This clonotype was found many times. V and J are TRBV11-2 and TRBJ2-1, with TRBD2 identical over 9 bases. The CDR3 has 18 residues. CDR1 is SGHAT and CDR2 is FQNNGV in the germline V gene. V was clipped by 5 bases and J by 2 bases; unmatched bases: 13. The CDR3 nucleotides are TGTGCCAGCAGCCCCTCTCGACTAGCGGTGACGACCTACAATGAGCAGTTCTTC. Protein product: CASSPSRLAVTTYNEQFF.